Following are 20 T cell receptor beta chains from one sample sequenced in a study of technical replicates of blood from a handful of donors. The method was immunoSEQ multiplex PCR; TCRdb's version includes in-frame clones alone and lacks a portion of them. The top ten hold approximately 0.19% of the sample, which has about 61,000 clones, almost 97% seen once. Sample: T cells isolated from PBMCs. The source of these receptors is a human donor in good health.

The sample holds a few counts of this clone. This chain links TRBV2 with TRBJ2-1; 11 positions agree with TRBD2. J gave up 5 bases and V 6 bases, and 6 bases lay outside the gene matches. Per the germline V gene, CDR1 is SNHLY and CDR2 is FYNNEI. This CDR3 has 15 amino acids. This CDR3 is CASRPLAGGDNEQFF. For the CDR3, the DNA is TGTGCCAGCAGGCCCCTAGCGGGGGGAGACAATGAGCAGTTCTTC.

The chain joins TRBV6-1 to TRBJ2-1; D is possibly TRBD2 (5 bases). In germline, CDR1 is MNHNS, CDR2 SASEGT. This CDR3 is 12 amino acids long. V was cut by 8 bases and J by 8 bases, with 13 bases left in between. The CDR3 sequence is CASSPGFYEQFF. The DNA of the CDR3 is TGTGCCAGCTCCCCGGGGTTCTATGAGCAGTTCTTC.

V is TRBV29-1 and J is TRBJ2-3, with a weak D call TRBD2 (6 bases). Germline lookup yields CDR1 SQVTM and CDR2 ANQGSEA. The ends were cut back, 5 bases at V and 11 bases at J, with 14 bases in the middle. This CDR3 comprises 11 residues. The CDR3 loop reads CSVFWETRQYF. As DNA, the CDR3 is TGCAGCGTTTTTTGGGAGACTAGGCAGTATTTT.

CDR3 sequence: CASSLRDRVAGNTIYF. As DNA, the CDR3 is TGTGCCAGCAGCTTAAGGGACAGGGTCGCAGGAAACACCATATATTTT. This chain joins TRBV5-4 and TRBJ1-3, with TRBD1 matching 9 bases. This CDR3 is built from 16 residues. The germline gives CDR1 SGHNT, CDR2 YYREEE (reference sequence). The V gene end was trimmed by 2 bases and the J gene end by 4 bases; junction bases not matched to a gene: 7.

The genes are TRBV7-8 and TRBJ2-3, with D perhaps matching TRBD1 (6 bases). The V end was cut by 5 bases, the J end by 4 bases, with 19 bases between. Germline CDR1 SGHVS, CDR2 FQNEAQ. The CDR3 covers 16 residues. The CDR3 nucleotides are TGTGCCAGCAGCCGGGAACAGGGTTTAGGCCCAGATACGCAGTATTTT. It is translated as CASSREQGLGPDTQYF.

The genes are TRBV5-1 and TRBJ2-1; TRBD2 matches at 11 bases. The CDR3 extends over 16 amino acids. V was clipped by 2 bases and J by 4 bases; unmatched bases: 5. Germline V gene data show CDR1 as SGHRS and CDR2 as YFSETQ. The CDR3: CASSLEGLAEYNEQFF. The CDR3 DNA reads as TGCGCCAGCAGCTTAGAGGGACTAGCGGAGTACAATGAGCAGTTCTTC. Full variable domain (remainder filled in from reference TRBV5-1 and TRBJ2-1): KAGVTQTPRYLIKTRGQQVTLSCSPISGHRSVSWYQQTPGQGLQFLFEYFSETQRNKGNFPGRFSGRQFSNSRSEMNVSTLELGDSALYLCASSLEGLAEYNEQFFGPGTRLTVL.

V is TRBV9 and J is TRBJ1-1; D might be TRBD1 (6 bases). Looked up from germline, CDR1 is SGDLS and CDR2 is YYNGEE. Trimming stripped 6 bases from V and 0 bases from J, with 15 bases between. The CDR3 is 15 amino acids. The CDR3 DNA reads as TGTGCCAGCAACTCGGTGGACAGACTGAACACTGAAGCTTTCTTT. It yields the protein CASNSVDRLNTEAFF.

This chain's CDR3 is CASSLAYRTPDTQYF. The CDR3 DNA follows: TGTGCCAGCAGCTTAGCGTACAGAACCCCAGATACGCAGTATTTT. The rearrangement uses TRBV7-9 and TRBJ2-3, with D uncertain. Trimming took 0 bases from V and 4 from J, leaving 11 bases between them. In germline, CDR1 is SEHNR, CDR2 FQNEAQ (reference sequence). The CDR3 is made up of 15 amino acids.

This chain joins TRBV2 and TRBJ1-1, with no clear D. V was trimmed by 4 bases and J by 8 bases, leaving 8 bases between them. CDR1 SNHLY and CDR2 FYNNEI come from the germline V gene. The CDR3 covers 11 residues. CDR3 loop: CASSGLPEAFF. As DNA, the CDR3 is TGTGCCAGCAGTGGCCTACCCGAAGCTTTCTTT.

The rearrangement uses TRBV18 and TRBJ1-6; tentative D call: TRBD1 (5 bases). Germline V CDR1 and CDR2: KGHSH, LQKENI. The V end was cut by 4 bases, the J end by 7 bases, with 8 bases between. The CDR3 runs to 13 residues. CDR3 loop: CASSLGENSPLHF. CDR3 nucleotides: TGTGCCAGCTCACTAGGGGAAAATTCACCCCTCCACTTT.

The chain joins TRBV4-1 to TRBJ2-7; weak D call: TRBD1 (6 bases). This CDR3 spans 16 amino acids. CDR1 and CDR2 from the germline V gene are MGHRA and YSYEKL. Trimming removed 2 bases at V and 2 bases at J, with 16 bases between. The CDR3 spells CASSQLGAVAPYEQYF. CDR3 bases: TGCGCCAGCAGCCAACTGGGGGCTGTCGCTCCCTACGAGCAGTACTTC.

The chain has TRBV30 and TRBJ2-3, with TRBD2 as a possible D gene (6 bases). V was clipped by 4 bases and J by 2 bases, with 19 bases between them. CDR1 and CDR2 (germline): GTSNPN, SVGIG (reference sequence). The CDR3 runs 16 residues. CDR3 nucleotide sequence: TGTGCCTGGATTCCCCTGGGGCGGGGTCACACAGATACGCAGTATTTT. Encoded protein: CAWIPLGRGHTDTQYF.

The chain is built from TRBV5-1 and TRBJ2-7; TRBD1 matches at 8 bases. In germline, CDR1 is SGHRS, CDR2 YFSETQ. Germline trimming cut 5 bases from V and 0 bases from J; bases unmatched to any gene: 7. The length of the CDR3 is 15 residues. The CDR3 DNA follows: TGCGCCAGCAGAAGGACAGGGATGAGCTCCTACGAGCAGTACTTC. Its translation is CASRRTGMSSYEQYF.

The gene calls are TRBV10-1 and TRBJ2-2; 10 bases map to TRBD2. The V gene end was trimmed by 10 bases and the J gene end by 6 bases; junction bases not matched to a gene: 5. This CDR3 is 13 amino acids long. Germline V gene data show CDR1 as WNHNN and CDR2 as SYGVQD (reference sequence). The CDR3 DNA reads as TGCGCCACCCGCAGCGGGAGGGCCGGGGAGCTGTTTTTT. Its translation: CATRSGRAGELFF.

Here the CDR3 DNA reads TGTGCCGTTCGAGGGGGAGACGGAGGCATGAACACTGAAGCTTTCTTT. Its translation: CAVRGGDGGMNTEAFF. The chain carries TRBV10-3 and TRBJ1-1, with a tentative D call TRBD1 (6 bases). The CDR3 consists of 16 residues. From germline, CDR1 is ENHRY and CDR2 SYGVKD. V dropped 11 bases and J dropped 0 bases, with 22 bases sitting between them.

The gene calls are TRBV2 and TRBJ2-1; 7 bases are a match to TRBD2. Per germline, CDR1 SNHLY and CDR2 FYNNEI. The trim removed 6 bases at V and 2 bases at J, leaving 1 base unmatched. CDR3 length: 13 amino acids. The CDR3 DNA sequence: TGTGCCAGCAGCCTAGCGGCCTACAATGAGCAGTTCTTC. Amino acids: CASSLAAYNEQFF. Together with reference TRBV2 and TRBJ2-1, the CDR3 gives the full variable domain: EPEVTQTPSHQVTQMGQEVILRCVPISNHLYFYWYRQILGQKVEFLVSFYNNEISEKSEIFDDQFSVERPDGSNFTLKIRSTKLEDSAMYFCASSLAAYNEQFFGPGTRLTVL.

The CDR3, as DNA: TGCGCCAGCAGCTTGAGAGCTGATTACGAGCAGTACTTC. Translation: CASSLRADYEQYF. This rearrangement joins TRBV5-1 to TRBJ2-7; no firm D call. Between the trimmed V and J ends, which lost 1 base and 4 bases, there was a span of 9 bases. The CDR3 runs to 13 residues. In germline, CDR1 is SGHRS, CDR2 YFSETQ.

CDR3 region: CASSYPGLAAEQYF. In DNA form, the CDR3 reads TGTGCCAGCAGCTATCCGGGACTAGCCGCCGAGCAGTACTTC. This chain uses TRBV7-8 with TRBJ2-7, with 9 bases fitting TRBD2. Trimming at V came to 4 bases and at J to 6 bases, leaving 7 bases not matched to a gene. Germline V gene data show CDR1 as SGHVS and CDR2 as FQNEAQ. The CDR3 extends over 14 amino acids.

The chain combines TRBV5-1 with TRBJ2-5; 8 nucleotides line up with TRBD1. Trimming at V came to 1 base and at J to 5 bases, leaving 7 bases not matched to a gene. Germline V CDR1 and CDR2: SGHRS, YFSETQ. This CDR3 is built from 15 residues. This CDR3 reads CASSLIDQGAETQYF. In nucleotides, the CDR3 is TGCGCCAGCAGCTTGATTGATCAGGGGGCGGAGACCCAGTACTTC.

This chain connects TRBV6-4 to TRBJ2-3; perhaps TRBD1 as D (6 bases). Germline V gene data show CDR1 as MRHNA and CDR2 as SNTAGT. V lost 0 bases and J lost 4, with 14 bases in between. The CDR3 extends over 16 amino acids. The CDR3 spells CASSDSYRAEADTQYF. Here the CDR3 DNA reads TGTGCCAGCAGTGACTCTTACAGGGCAGAGGCAGATACGCAGTATTTT.